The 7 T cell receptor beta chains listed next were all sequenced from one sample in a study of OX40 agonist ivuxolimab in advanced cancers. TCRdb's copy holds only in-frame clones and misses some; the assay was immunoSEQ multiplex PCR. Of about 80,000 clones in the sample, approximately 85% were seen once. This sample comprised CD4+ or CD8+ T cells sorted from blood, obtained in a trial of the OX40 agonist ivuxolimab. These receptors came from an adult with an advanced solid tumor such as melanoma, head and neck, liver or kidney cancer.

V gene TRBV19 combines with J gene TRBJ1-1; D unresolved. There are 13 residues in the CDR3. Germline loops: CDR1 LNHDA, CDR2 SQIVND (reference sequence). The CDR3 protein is CAGRKISNTEAFF. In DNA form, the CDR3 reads TGTGCAGGGAGGAAGATTTCGAACACTGAAGCTTTCTTT. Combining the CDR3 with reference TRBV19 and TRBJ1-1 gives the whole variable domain DGGITQSPKYLFRKEGQNVTLSCEQNLNHDAMYWYRQDPGQGLRLIYYSQIVNDFQKGDIAEGYSVSREKKESFPLTVTSAQKNPTAFYLCAGRKISNTEAFFGQGTRLTVV.

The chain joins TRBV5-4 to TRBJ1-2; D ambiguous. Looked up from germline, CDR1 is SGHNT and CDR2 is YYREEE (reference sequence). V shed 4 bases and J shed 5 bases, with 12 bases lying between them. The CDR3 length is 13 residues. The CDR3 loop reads CASSPTAGYGYTF. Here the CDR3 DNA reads TGTGCCAGCAGCCCAACGGCCGGGTATGGCTACACCTTC.

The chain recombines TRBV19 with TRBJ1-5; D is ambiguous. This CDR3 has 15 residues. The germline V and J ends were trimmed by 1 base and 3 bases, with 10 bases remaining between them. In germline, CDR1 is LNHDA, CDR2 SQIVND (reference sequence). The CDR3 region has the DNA TGTGCCAGTAGTATAGCCCATCAATTCAATCAGCCCCAGCATTTT. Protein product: CASSIAHQFNQPQHF.

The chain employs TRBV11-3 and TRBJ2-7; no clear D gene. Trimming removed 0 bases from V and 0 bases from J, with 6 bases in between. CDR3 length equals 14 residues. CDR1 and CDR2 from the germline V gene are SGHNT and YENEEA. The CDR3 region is CASSLDADSYEQYF. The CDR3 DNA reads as TGTGCCAGCAGCTTAGATGCGGACTCCTACGAGCAGTACTTC.

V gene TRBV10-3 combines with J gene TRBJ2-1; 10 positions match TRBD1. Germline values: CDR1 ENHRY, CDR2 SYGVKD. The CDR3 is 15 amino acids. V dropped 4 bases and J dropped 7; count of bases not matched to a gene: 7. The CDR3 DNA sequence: TGTGCCATCAGTGCCGGGACAGGGGCGTTGAATGAGCAGTTCTTC. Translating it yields CAISAGTGALNEQFF.

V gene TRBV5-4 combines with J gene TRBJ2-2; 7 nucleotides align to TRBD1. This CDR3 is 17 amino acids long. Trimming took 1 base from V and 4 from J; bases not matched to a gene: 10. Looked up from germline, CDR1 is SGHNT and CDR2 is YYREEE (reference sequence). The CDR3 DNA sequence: TGTGCCAGCAGCTTGCCCCTAACAGGGGTCAGCACCGGGGAGCTGTTTTTT. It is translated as CASSLPLTGVSTGELFF.

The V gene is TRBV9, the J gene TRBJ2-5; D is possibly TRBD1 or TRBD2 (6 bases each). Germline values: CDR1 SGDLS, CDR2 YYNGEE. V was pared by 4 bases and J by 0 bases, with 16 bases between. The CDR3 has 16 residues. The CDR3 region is CASSPRGALYQETQYF. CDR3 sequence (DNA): TGTGCCAGCAGCCCGAGGGGGGCCCTGTACCAAGAGACCCAGTACTTC.